Listed below are T cell receptor beta chains from one sample, sequenced in a study of shared clonotypes between healthy human individuals. Data came from immunoSEQ multiplex PCR; TCRdb stores just in-frame clones and leaves some out. The sample has 950,000 to 1,100,000 clones; approximately 76% are singletons. Sequenced: memory CD4+ T cells sorted from blood. Every receptor here comes from a man aged 18 to 29 in good health. Both conserved end residues are part of each CDR3. The D gene is left open where the match is weak. Size is omitted from some rows. Given values are once, few, many or a class for expanded clones.

size	J	V	D	DNA	CDR3
.	TRBJ1-4	TRBV5-1	.	TGCGCCAGCAGGATGGACACCGGGAAGGAAAAACTGTTTTTT	CASRMDTGKEKLFF
few	TRBJ1-2	TRBV5-5	.	TGTGCCAGCAGCTTGGCCATATCGACAGATGGCTACACCTTC	CASSLAISTDGYTF
.	TRBJ1-3	TRBV28	.	TGTGCCAGCAGGAAGCAGGGCGTAAGAAACACCATATATTTT	CASRKQGVRNTIYF
.	TRBJ2-1	TRBV18	.	TGTGCCAGCTCACCATCTTTAGCTGACAATGAGCAGTTCTTC	CASSPSLADNEQFF
.	TRBJ2-5	TRBV7-2	TRBD2	TGTGCCAGCAGAACTAGCGGGGGGAGAGAGACCCAGTACTTC	CASRTSGGRETQYF
once	TRBJ2-7	TRBV4-3	TRBD2	TGCGCCAGCAGCCAAGGGGCTAGCGGGAGATTTTACGAGCAGTACTTC	CASSQGASGRFYEQYF
.	TRBJ1-4	TRBV4-3	TRBD1	TGCGCCAGCAGCCAGGAGCTGCAGACAGGGGCTAATAATGAAAAACTGTTTTTT	CASSQELQTGANNEKLFF
.	TRBJ2-2	TRBV10-3	.	TGTGCCATCAGTGAACGGGGCACCGGGGAGCTGTTTTTT	CAISERGTGELFF
once	TRBJ2-1	TRBV5-6	.	TGTGCCAGCAGGATTCAAGCGGGTGGTGAGCAGTTCTTC	CASRIQAGGEQFF
once	TRBJ2-3	TRBV4-1	.	TGCGCCAGCAGCCAAGAATCCTACCCTAGCACAGATACGCAGTATTTT	CASSQESYPSTDTQYF
.	TRBJ2-2	TRBV5-1	TRBD2	TGCGCCAGCAGACGACTAGCGGGGGGGCCGAGCACCGGGGAGCTGTTTTTT	CASRRLAGGPSTGELFF
.	TRBJ2-3	TRBV6-6	TRBD1	TGTGCCAGCAGTTACTCCCGACAGGGAACAGATACGCAGTATTTT	CASSYSRQGTDTQYF
.	TRBJ1-5	TRBV6-6	TRBD1	TGTGCCAGCAGCATGACAGGGAACGGCAATCAGCCCCAGCATTTT	CASSMTGNGNQPQHF
.	TRBJ2-6	TRBV5-1	.	TGCGCCAGCAGCCCCTCTGTGGCTGGGGCCAACGTCCTGACTTTC	CASSPSVAGANVLTF
.	TRBJ2-7	TRBV11-1	.	TGTGCCAGCAGCGGGAGGACGGAGTACTACGAGCAGTACTTC	CASSGRTEYYEQYF
.	TRBJ2-3	TRBV2	.	TGTGCCAGCAGCCCCTCCGGGCTAGGGATCTCCGATACGCAGTATTTT	CASSPSGLGISDTQYF
once	TRBJ1-4	TRBV28	.	TGTGCCAGCAGTGATGGGGGCCCATGGGGAAAACTGTTTTTT	CASSDGGPWGKLFF
once	TRBJ2-7	TRBV5-4	.	TGTGCCAGCAGCTTGTTCGGGACCTACGAGCAGTACTTC	CASSLFGTYEQYF
once	TRBJ1-2	TRBV28	TRBD1	TGTGCCAGCAGTTCACGCGGGACAGGAGGTGCGGTGATGGGCTACACCTTC	CASSSRGTGGAVMGYTF
.	TRBJ2-2	TRBV10-3	TRBD1	TGTGCCATCAGCCCGGGACAGTCGAACACCGGGGAGCTGTTTTTT	CAISPGQSNTGELFF
many	TRBJ2-7	TRBV29-1	.	TGCAGCGCCCAATCCCACTACGAGCAGTACTTC	CSAQSHYEQYF
once	TRBJ1-6	TRBV19	.	TGTGCCAGTAGTATAGGCAACCTACAGGGATGGAATTCACCCCTCCACTTT	CASSIGNLQGWNSPLHF
.	TRBJ2-5	TRBV10-1	TRBD2	TGCGCCAGCAGTGACGGGAGGCGAGAGACCCAGTACTTC	CASSDGRRETQYF
.	TRBJ2-7	TRBV19	TRBD2	TGTGCCAGTAGTATAATGGCTAGCGGTACCTACGAGCAGTACTTC	CASSIMASGTYEQYF
.	TRBJ1-2	TRBV27	.	TGTGCCACCCGACAGGCGGAAGGCTACACCTTC	CATRQAEGYTF
once	TRBJ1-3	TRBV7-2	.	TGTGCCAGCACCCGTCCTTACTCTGGAAACACCATATATTTT	CASTRPYSGNTIYF
.	TRBJ1-5	TRBV2	.	TGTGCCAGCAGTCACAGGGCGAATAGCAATCAGCCCCAGCATTTT	CASSHRANSNQPQHF
few	TRBJ1-3	TRBV28	.	TGTGCCAGCAGCTCTCCTCTTATGCACCACTACTACTCTGGAAACACCATATATTTT	CASSSPLMHHYYSGNTIYF
.	TRBJ2-3	TRBV11-2	TRBD2	TGTGCCAGCAGCTTAGATCCCACTAGCGGGGATACGCAGTATTTT	CASSLDPTSGDTQYF
.	TRBJ2-7	TRBV2	TRBD1	TGTGCCAGCAGGAGAGACAGGGTAGAGCTCTACGAGCAGTACTTC	CASRRDRVELYEQYF
.	TRBJ2-7	TRBV5-3	TRBD1	TGTGCCAGAAGCCAATGGACAGGGGAGAAGTCTCACTACGAGCAGTACTTC	CARSQWTGEKSHYEQYF
.	TRBJ1-1	TRBV4-1	.	TGCGCCAGCAGCCAAGACCCCAGGAGGGACTTGAACACTGAAGCTTTCTTT	CASSQDPRRDLNTEAFF
.	TRBJ2-1	TRBV4-1	.	TGCGCCAGCAGCCAAGATATGAGGTATGAGCAGTTCTTC	CASSQDMRYEQFF
.	TRBJ2-7	TRBV7-2	.	TGTGCCAGCAGCTTAGGGGAACTGAGCGGTTCCTACGAGCAGTACTTC	CASSLGELSGSYEQYF
.	TRBJ1-4	TRBV2	TRBD1	TGTGCCAGCAGAGACAGGGGCGAAAAACTGTTTTTT	CASRDRGEKLFF
.	TRBJ2-5	TRBV18	.	TGTGCCAGCTCAGGTCAACTAGAGGAGACCCAGTACTTC	CASSGQLEETQYF